One sample yielded the 30 T cell receptor beta chains listed below, sequenced in a study of shared clonotypes between healthy human individuals. Repertoires were generated with immunoSEQ multiplex PCR, while TCRdb's copy carries only in-frame clones and drops some. This table has hundreds of thousands of clones, over 65% appearing once. The sample comprised memory CD4+ T cells sorted from blood. Described subset: CD45RA-negative fraction. The receptors originated from a woman aged 25 to 39 in good health.

V is TRBV5-6 and J is TRBJ2-1, with 14 bases fitting TRBD2. The CDR3 has 17 residues. Trimming took 5 bases from V and 7 from J; bases not matched to a gene: 11. Germline V gene lookup returns CDR1 SGHDT and CDR2 YYEEEE. CDR3 sequence: CASSVTRLAGGLNEQFF. The DNA for the CDR3 is TGTGCCAGCAGTGTAACTAGACTAGCGGGAGGGCTTAATGAGCAGTTCTTC.

J is TRBJ2-3 and V is TRBV5-1; TRBD2 aligns across 11 bases. The CDR3 sequence is 16 residues long. Germline V CDR1 and CDR2: SGHRS, YFSETQ. V shed 4 bases and J 0 bases; nucleotides not matched to a gene: 4. The CDR3 DNA is TGCGCCAGCAGCCCCTTAGCGGGAGGGAGCACAGATACGCAGTATTTT. This sequence encodes CASSPLAGGSTDTQYF.

V usage is TRBV28 and J usage is TRBJ2-1, with TRBD2 matching 8 bases. CDR3 length equals 18 residues. Germline CDR1 reads MDHEN; CDR2 reads SYDVKM. J gave up 6 bases and V 7 bases, and 20 bases lay outside the gene matches. The chain's CDR3 is CASTSFGGLAGDGNEQFF. As DNA, the CDR3 is TGTGCCAGCACCTCCTTTGGAGGACTAGCCGGGGATGGCAATGAGCAGTTCTTC.

The chain links TRBV28 to TRBJ2-5; TRBD2 matches at 8 bases. The assigned J gene may be wrong: the sequence end matches TRBJ2-7 better. The CDR3 totals 15 residues. Germline loops: CDR1 MDHEN, CDR2 SYDVKM. In DNA form, the CDR3 reads TGTGCCAGCAGTTTATCCAGCGGGAGTCACTACGAGCAGTACTTC. Translation gives CASSLSSGSHYEQYF.

The chain has TRBV14 and TRBJ2-7; 10 nucleotides match TRBD2. Germline-derived CDR1 and CDR2 are SGHDN and FVKESK. The CDR3 length is 15 residues. Trimming removed 4 bases from V and 0 bases from J; junction bases left unmatched: 3. The CDR3 sequence is CASSRGLARSYEQYF. CDR3 nucleotides: TGTGCCAGCAGCCGGGGACTAGCGCGCTCCTACGAGCAGTACTTC.

The chain recombines TRBV7-9 with TRBJ2-5; D gene unclear. The CDR3 spans 13 residues. The V end was cut by 3 bases, the J end by 5 bases, with 10 bases between. The germline V gene has CDR1 SEHNR and CDR2 FQNEAQ (reference sequence). The CDR3 DNA reads TGTGCCAGCAGCTTTGGTCTGAGGGAGACCCAGTACTTC. The encoded protein is CASSFGLRETQYF. The full variable domain, in which reference TRBV7-9 and TRBJ2-5 provide the parts outside the CDR3, is DTGVSQNPRHKITKRGQNVTFRCDPISEHNRLYWYRQTLGQGPEFLTYFQNEAQLEKSRLLSDRFSAERPKGSFSTLEIQRTEQGDSAMYLCASSFGLRETQYFGPGTRLLVL.

V and J are TRBV19 and TRBJ1-2; 11 nucleotides agree with TRBD1. In germline, CDR1 is LNHDA, CDR2 SQIVND (reference sequence). The CDR3 runs to 14 residues. V lost 6 bases to trimming and J lost 2 bases; unmatched junction nucleotides: 2. The CDR3 region is CASSRDRGNYGYTF. The CDR3 DNA is TGTGCCAGTAGCCGGGACAGGGGGAACTATGGCTACACCTTC. The variable domain in full, with the rest retrieved from reference TRBV19 and TRBJ1-2, is DGGITQSPKYLFRKEGQNVTLSCEQNLNHDAMYWYRQDPGQGLRLIYYSQIVNDFQKGDIAEGYSVSREKKESFPLTVTSAQKNPTAFYLCASSRDRGNYGYTFGSGTRLTVV.

The chain uses TRBV29-1 and TRBJ1-1; D not resolved. The germline CDR1 and CDR2 sequences are SQVTM and ANQGSEA. This CDR3 comprises 12 residues. V was pared by 5 bases and J by 2 bases, with 9 bases between. DNA for the CDR3: TGCAGCGTTTTCAGCGTCAACACTGAAGCTTTCTTT. Protein product: CSVFSVNTEAFF.

This rearrangement joins TRBV27 to TRBJ2-5; 11 bases are shared with TRBD2. The CDR3 length is 15 residues. The J segment lost 4 bases and the V segment lost 7 bases, leaving 8 bases of the junction unmatched. Germline CDR1 MNHEY, CDR2 SMNVEV (reference sequence). CDR3 amino acids: CASMVAGGRRETQYF. The CDR3 DNA is TGTGCCAGCATGGTAGCGGGAGGGAGGAGAGAGACCCAGTACTTC.

This clone appeared many times. The chain joins TRBV27 to TRBJ2-2; 16 nucleotides match TRBD2. The V gene's germline CDR1 is MNHEY and CDR2 SMNVEV (reference sequence). CDR3 size: 19 residues. With V trimmed by 4 bases and J by 6 bases, 11 bases remained unmatched. CDR3 loop: CASSSTSGTSGRAPGELFF. For the CDR3, the DNA is TGTGCCAGCAGTTCGACTTCCGGGACTAGCGGGAGGGCACCCGGGGAGCTGTTTTTT.

This chain links TRBV5-1 with TRBJ2-1; TRBD1 is a possible D gene (6 bases). The V and J ends lost 0 bases and 10 bases respectively, with 17 bases between them. The CDR3 sequence is 15 residues long. Germline V gene sequence: CDR1 SGHRS, CDR2 YFSETQ. CDR3 residues: CASSLAGDTSREQFF. In DNA, the CDR3 is TGCGCCAGCAGCTTGGCCGGGGACACCTCACGCGAGCAGTTCTTC.

This clone was recorded only once. This chain connects TRBV5-1 to TRBJ2-5; 9 bases fit TRBD1. With V trimmed by 0 bases and J by 1 base, 4 bases remained unmatched. The CDR3 is made up of 16 amino acids. The germline gives CDR1 SGHRS, CDR2 YFSETQ. The CDR3 loop reads CASSLARDRVQETQYF. DNA for the CDR3: TGCGCCAGCAGCTTGGCCCGGGACAGGGTCCAAGAGACCCAGTACTTC.

Only a few counts were recorded for this clone. The chain has TRBV14 and TRBJ1-2; the D is unclear. From germline, CDR1 is SGHDN and CDR2 FVKESK. This CDR3 has 13 residues. Trimming pared 0 bases from V and 8 bases from J, leaving 10 bases between. The CDR3 region has the DNA TGTGCCAGCAGCCAAGATTGGGGAGGAGGCTACACCTTC. It codes for CASSQDWGGGYTF.

This chain joins TRBV19 and TRBJ1-5, with unresolved D. The CDR3 is 14 residues long. From germline, CDR1 is LNHDA and CDR2 SQIVND (reference sequence). Trimming took off 3 bases at V and 5 bases at J, with 11 bases between the two ends. The CDR3 bases are TGTGCCAGTAGTATTGCGGCAGGAGATCAGCCCCAGCATTTT. It specifies CASSIAAGDQPQHF.

The chain has TRBV6-5 and TRBJ2-1; weak D call: TRBD2 (6 bases). This CDR3 region has 15 residues. Trimming left V 1 base short and J 0 bases short, with 7 bases between. In germline, CDR1 is MNHEY, CDR2 SVGAGI. The CDR3 loop reads CASSYFGSSYNEQFF. CDR3 bases: TGTGCCAGCAGTTACTTCGGGAGCTCCTACAATGAGCAGTTCTTC.

The genes are TRBV25-1 and TRBJ1-1; D gene unclear. Germline CDR1 MGHDK, CDR2 SYGVNS. Trimming removed 4 bases from V and 5 bases from J, with 17 bases in between. The CDR3 covers 15 residues. CDR3 loop: CASSGAWGRETEAFF. CDR3 sequence (DNA): TGTGCCAGCAGTGGGGCTTGGGGTCGGGAAACTGAAGCTTTCTTT.

CDR3 bases: TGTGCTAGTGGTTTGTCTTCAACCGGGACAATGAACACTGAAGCTTTCTTT. This gives the protein CASGLSSTGTMNTEAFF. The J gene is TRBJ1-1, the V gene TRBV12-5; tentatively, D is TRBD1 (6 bases). CDR1 and CDR2 from the germline V gene are LGHNT and FRNRAP. This CDR3 comprises 17 residues. V was trimmed by 2 bases and J by 0 bases, leaving 16 bases between them.

The V gene is TRBV28, the J gene TRBJ1-2; D gene ambiguous. Trimming pared 6 bases from V and 6 bases from J, leaving 11 bases between. In germline, CDR1 is MDHEN, CDR2 SYDVKM. The CDR3 runs to 12 residues. The DNA of the CDR3 is TGTGCCAGCAGAAAGGCCCAGCATGGCTACACCTTC. Amino acid sequence: CASRKAQHGYTF.

The chain is built from TRBV27 and TRBJ2-1; 9 nucleotides match TRBD2. This CDR3 has 16 amino acids. Germline values: CDR1 MNHEY, CDR2 SMNVEV (reference sequence). J lost 4 bases, V lost 5 bases, and 9 bases had no gene match. CDR3 residues: CASSPPRGGIYNEQFF. CDR3 coding DNA: TGTGCCAGCAGTCCCCCGCGGGGGGGGATTTACAATGAGCAGTTCTTC.

Only a few counts were recorded for this clone. The rearrangement joins TRBV7-2 to TRBJ2-1, with 9 bases that match TRBD2. This CDR3 has 15 residues. In germline, CDR1 is SGHTA, CDR2 FQGNSA. The trim removed 5 bases at V and 5 bases at J, leaving 7 bases unmatched. In DNA, the CDR3 is TGTGCCAGCAGCGTCGGACTAGCGTCTCACAATGAGCAGTTCTTC. Amino acids: CASSVGLASHNEQFF.

Many counts were recorded for this clone. The V and J genes are TRBV4-2 and TRBJ1-4, with 8 bases lining up with TRBD1. Germline V gene data show CDR1 as LGHNA and CDR2 as YNFKEQ. This CDR3 is 16 amino acids long. The trim removed 6 bases at V and 0 bases at J, leaving 6 bases unmatched. Here the CDR3 reads CASRKDRAATNEKLFF. CDR3 coding DNA: TGTGCCAGCAGGAAGGACAGGGCCGCAACTAATGAAAAACTGTTTTTT.

The V gene is TRBV9, the J gene TRBJ2-7; D gene ambiguous. From germline, CDR1 is SGDLS and CDR2 YYNGEE. The CDR3 is made up of 15 amino acids. V was cut by 2 bases and J by 2 bases, with 14 bases left in between. The CDR3 DNA is TGTGCCAGCAGCGTTGGTCCGACCAACACCTACGAGCAGTACTTC. This gives the protein CASSVGPTNTYEQYF.

In its sample, this clone was seen once. The J gene is TRBJ2-7, the V gene TRBV11-3; 11 bases fit TRBD2. Per germline, CDR1 SGHNT and CDR2 YENEEA. The CDR3 has 15 residues. J gave up 5 bases and V 7 bases, and 10 bases lay outside the gene matches. In DNA form, the CDR3 reads TGTGCCAGCACCTACGAGACTAGCGGGATTAACGAGCAGTACTTC. Translation: CASTYETSGINEQYF.

This clone came up once. The genes are TRBV7-8 and TRBJ2-5, with TRBD1 matching over 8 bases. Germline assignment: CDR1 SGHVS and CDR2 FQNEAQ. This CDR3 has 17 residues. V was clipped by 3 bases and J by 5 bases; unmatched bases: 14. CDR3 nucleotides: TGTGCCAGCAGCTTTTACGGGGCAGGGGGCGGTGGGGAGACCCAGTACTTC. It translates to CASSFYGAGGGGETQYF.

The table lists this clone with a few counts. This chain joins TRBV25-1 and TRBJ2-7; D is uncertain. Trimming took 4 bases from V and 5 from J, leaving 6 bases between them. The CDR3 length is 11 residues. CDR1 and CDR2 (germline): MGHDK, SYGVNS. As DNA, the CDR3 is TGTGCCAGCAGTGTACCCCACGAGCAGTACTTC. Encoded protein: CASSVPHEQYF.

The rearrangement uses TRBV5-6 and TRBJ2-1; 10 positions agree with TRBD2. Unmatched junction bases numbered 4, after V lost 4 bases and J lost 3 bases. The CDR3 runs 15 residues. Germline values: CDR1 SGHDT, CDR2 YYEEEE. In DNA form, the CDR3 reads TGTGCCAGCAGCCTGGGACTAGCGAACTACAATGAGCAGTTCTTC. Encoded protein: CASSLGLANYNEQFF.

About this clone: Germline is not matched at one junction end, which may reflect a read error. The chain uses TRBV5-1 and TRBJ2-5; 8 bases line up with TRBD1. Germline CDR1 is SGHRS and CDR2 is YFSETQ. The CDR3 runs to 13 residues. The CDR3 DNA reads as TGCGCCAGCAGGACAGGGGACCAGGAGACCCAGTACTTC. Its translation: CASRTGDQETQYF.

The rearrangement uses TRBV10-3 and TRBJ2-5; TRBD1 agrees at 7 bases. The J call may not be correct, given that the DNA end is closer to TRBJ2-7. Looked up from germline, CDR1 is ENHRY and CDR2 is SYGVKD. The CDR3 loop spans 16 amino acids. This CDR3 is CAISEAPRDRAYEQYF. The CDR3 DNA reads as TGTGCCATCAGTGAGGCGCCCCGGGACAGAGCCTACGAGCAGTACTTC.

This chain links TRBV7-9 with TRBJ2-7; a possible D gene is TRBD2 (5 bases). The CDR3 is made up of 14 amino acids. The V and J ends lost 4 bases and 1 base respectively, with 11 bases between them. CDR1 and CDR2 (germline): SEHNR, FQNEAQ (reference sequence). The DNA of the CDR3 is TGTGCCAGCAGCTCACGGACTGAGTCCTACGAGCAGTACTTC. It translates to CASSSRTESYEQYF. The full variable domain, its missing parts supplied by reference TRBV7-9 and TRBJ2-7, is DTGVSQNPRHKITKRGQNVTFRCDPISEHNRLYWYRQTLGQGPEFLTYFQNEAQLEKSRLLSDRFSAERPKGSFSTLEIQRTEQGDSAMYLCASSSRTESYEQYFGPGTRLTVT.

This clone occurred once. The V gene is TRBV4-1, the J gene TRBJ1-5; D unclear. This CDR3 has 15 amino acids. CDR1 is MGHRA and CDR2 is YSYEKL in the germline V gene. Trimming removed 0 bases at V and 7 bases at J, with 13 bases between. CDR3 amino acids: CASSQDSAIGQPQHF. The CDR3 DNA sequence: TGCGCCAGCAGCCAAGATTCGGCTATCGGGCAGCCCCAGCATTTT.